These T cell receptor beta chains were read from a single sample in a study of cytomegalovirus exposure and HLA in healthy donors. Sequencing used immunoSEQ multiplex PCR; TCRdb keeps in-frame clones, though not all of them. The table records a few hundred thousand clones, roughly 90% of them present only once. Sequencing was done on a sample of PBMCs. These receptors were obtained from a woman aged 18 to 35 in good health and CMV-seronegative. CDR3s include the opening cysteine and the closing phenylalanine or tryptophan. The order of the fields is CDR3 DNA, CDR3 protein, V gene, D gene, clone size, J gene. D genes are given only for firm matches. Clone size is given for some rows only: seen once, a few or many times, or a class if the clone is expanded.

cdr3_nt: TGTGCCAGCAGCTTAGTCAGGGAGGAGAGCTACAATGAGCAGTTCTTC
cdr3_aa: CASSLVREESYNEQFF
v_call: TRBV13
d_call: .
clone_size: once
j_call: TRBJ2-1

cdr3_nt: TGCAGCGTTATCGGGGTCGGGTCTTTTCACGAGCAGTACTTC
cdr3_aa: CSVIGVGSFHEQYF
v_call: TRBV29-1
d_call: .
clone_size: .
j_call: TRBJ2-7

cdr3_nt: TGTGCCAGCTCACCACCAGCTGGGGAGGGTGGCTACACCTTC
cdr3_aa: CASSPPAGEGGYTF
v_call: TRBV18
d_call: .
clone_size: few
j_call: TRBJ1-2

cdr3_nt: TGCGCCAGCAGCTTGGACCCAGGGGGCTTCGGGGAGACCCAGTACTTC
cdr3_aa: CASSLDPGGFGETQYF
v_call: TRBV5-1
d_call: TRBD1
clone_size: .
j_call: TRBJ2-5

cdr3_nt: TGCGCCAGCAGCTTGGATCTCGGCTACGAGCAGTACTTC
cdr3_aa: CASSLDLGYEQYF
v_call: TRBV5-1
d_call: .
clone_size: once
j_call: TRBJ2-7

cdr3_nt: TGTGCCAGCAGTTCAATACGATGGGACAGAGACCGCTACGAGCAGTACTTC
cdr3_aa: CASSSIRWDRDRYEQYF
v_call: TRBV28
d_call: TRBD1
clone_size: .
j_call: TRBJ2-7

cdr3_nt: TGTGCCAGCTCACGAACACAGGGGAACAATCAGCCCCAGCATTTT
cdr3_aa: CASSRTQGNNQPQHF
v_call: TRBV18
d_call: TRBD1
clone_size: .
j_call: TRBJ1-5

cdr3_nt: TGTGCCAGCAGCGCCCAGACAGGGGTCGAGCAGTACTTC
cdr3_aa: CASSAQTGVEQYF
v_call: TRBV7-9
d_call: TRBD1
clone_size: .
j_call: TRBJ2-7

cdr3_nt: TGTGCCAGCAGAGACCGGGACAGGGCGTACGAGCAGTACTTC
cdr3_aa: CASRDRDRAYEQYF
v_call: TRBV6-5
d_call: TRBD1
clone_size: .
j_call: TRBJ2-7

cdr3_nt: TGTGCCAGCACCGAACCCCTAGCGGGCGGGGGTGAGCAGTTCTTC
cdr3_aa: CASTEPLAGGGEQFF
v_call: TRBV2
d_call: TRBD2
clone_size: .
j_call: TRBJ2-1

cdr3_nt: TGTGCCAGCACCCAATGGAGCGGGGAGACCCAGTACTTC
cdr3_aa: CASTQWSGETQYF
v_call: TRBV6-5
d_call: .
clone_size: .
j_call: TRBJ2-5

cdr3_nt: TGTGCCAGCTCACCATCGGCTAGCCGCTACGAGCAGTACTTC
cdr3_aa: CASSPSASRYEQYF
v_call: TRBV18
d_call: .
clone_size: .
j_call: TRBJ2-7

cdr3_nt: TGCGCCAGCCGAATAGGGGTGATCACTGAAGCTTTCTTT
cdr3_aa: CASRIGVITEAFF
v_call: TRBV5-1
d_call: .
clone_size: .
j_call: TRBJ1-1

cdr3_nt: TGTGCCAGCAGTGGCGGACTAGCGGGATACGGCGAGCAGTACTTC
cdr3_aa: CASSGGLAGYGEQYF
v_call: TRBV25-1
d_call: TRBD2
clone_size: .
j_call: TRBJ2-7

cdr3_nt: TGTGCCAGTAGCCAAAACACCGGGGAGCTGTTTTTT
cdr3_aa: CASSQNTGELFF
v_call: TRBV19
d_call: .
clone_size: few
j_call: TRBJ2-2

cdr3_nt: TGCGCCAGCAGCCAGCAGAACGCAGTCACCGGGGAGCTGTTTTTT
cdr3_aa: CASSQQNAVTGELFF
v_call: TRBV4-1
d_call: .
clone_size: .
j_call: TRBJ2-2

cdr3_nt: TGTGCCAGCAGGGCACAACAGGGAAATGAGCAGTTCTTC
cdr3_aa: CASRAQQGNEQFF
v_call: TRBV6-6
d_call: .
clone_size: .
j_call: TRBJ2-1

cdr3_nt: TGTGCCAGCAGCTTGGGGGGCCGCAGCACAGATACGCAGTATTTT
cdr3_aa: CASSLGGRSTDTQYF
v_call: TRBV5-4
d_call: .
clone_size: once
j_call: TRBJ2-3

cdr3_nt: TGTGCCAGCAGCTCCAGCGTTGAAGACTACGAGCAGTACTTC
cdr3_aa: CASSSSVEDYEQYF
v_call: TRBV28
d_call: .
clone_size: .
j_call: TRBJ2-7

cdr3_nt: TGTGCCAGCAGCCGGACAGCTAACACAGATACGCAGTATTTT
cdr3_aa: CASSRTANTDTQYF
v_call: TRBV7-6
d_call: .
clone_size: once
j_call: TRBJ2-3

cdr3_nt: TGTGCCAGCAGCTTAGCGCTAGCCGGGGAGACCCAGTACTTC
cdr3_aa: CASSLALAGETQYF
v_call: TRBV7-2
d_call: .
clone_size: .
j_call: TRBJ2-5

cdr3_nt: TGTGCCAGCAGCTTCCCACAGGGGGTGGTTGGTACTGAAGCTTTCTTT
cdr3_aa: CASSFPQGVVGTEAFF
v_call: TRBV5-6
d_call: TRBD1
clone_size: .
j_call: TRBJ1-1

cdr3_nt: TGTGCCAGCAGCCGACTAGCGGGAGATGGCGAGCAGTACTTC
cdr3_aa: CASSRLAGDGEQYF
v_call: TRBV5-4
d_call: TRBD2
clone_size: .
j_call: TRBJ2-7

cdr3_nt: TGTGCCAGCAGTGAAGCAGGGGGTTTTGGATCTACCTACGAGCAGTACTTC
cdr3_aa: CASSEAGGFGSTYEQYF
v_call: TRBV2
d_call: .
clone_size: .
j_call: TRBJ2-7

cdr3_nt: TGTGCCAGCAGCTCCTTTGGGGGAGGGTATGGCGAGCAGTACTTC
cdr3_aa: CASSSFGGGYGEQYF
v_call: TRBV13
d_call: TRBD2
clone_size: .
j_call: TRBJ2-7

cdr3_nt: TGCGCCAGCAGCTTTCAGGGGGCGGAGGGCTACACCTTC
cdr3_aa: CASSFQGAEGYTF
v_call: TRBV5-1
d_call: TRBD1
clone_size: .
j_call: TRBJ1-2

cdr3_nt: TGTGCCAGCAGTACTTTAACCGGGACTAGCGGGAGGGCCGGCTGGAATGAGCAGTTCTTC
cdr3_aa: CASSTLTGTSGRAGWNEQFF
v_call: TRBV28
d_call: TRBD2
clone_size: .
j_call: TRBJ2-1

cdr3_nt: TGTGCCAGCAGCTTGGGAGGTGCAGCGTTCTCCTACAATGAGCAGTTCTTC
cdr3_aa: CASSLGGAAFSYNEQFF
v_call: TRBV5-6
d_call: .
clone_size: .
j_call: TRBJ2-1

cdr3_nt: TGTGCCAGCAGCTTCTACCAAGAGACCCAGTACTTC
cdr3_aa: CASSFYQETQYF
v_call: TRBV7-2
d_call: .
clone_size: .
j_call: TRBJ2-5

cdr3_nt: TGTGCCAGTAGTCCGAATCTAGCGGGAGCTTACAATGAGCAGTTCTTC
cdr3_aa: CASSPNLAGAYNEQFF
v_call: TRBV19
d_call: TRBD2
clone_size: .
j_call: TRBJ2-1

cdr3_nt: TGTGCCAGCAGCCCGCGCAGGGAGGGAACTGAAGCTTTCTTT
cdr3_aa: CASSPRREGTEAFF
v_call: TRBV7-9
d_call: .
clone_size: .
j_call: TRBJ1-1

cdr3_nt: TGTGCCAGTAGTAGTGCGGACTCCTGGGCCAACGTCCTGACTTTC
cdr3_aa: CASSSADSWANVLTF
v_call: TRBV19
d_call: .
clone_size: .
j_call: TRBJ2-6

cdr3_nt: TGTGCCAGCAGTGAACGGGAGGGCTTCTATGGCTACACCTTC
cdr3_aa: CASSEREGFYGYTF
v_call: TRBV6-1
d_call: .
clone_size: few
j_call: TRBJ1-2

cdr3_nt: TGTGCCAGCAGCTTAGGAGAGGGACTAGCCAACTACGAGCAGTACTTC
cdr3_aa: CASSLGEGLANYEQYF
v_call: TRBV7-9
d_call: TRBD2
clone_size: .
j_call: TRBJ2-7

cdr3_nt: TGTGCCAGCATCCTGACAGGGGGTCACGGCTCTGGGGCCAACGTCCTGACTTTC
cdr3_aa: CASILTGGHGSGANVLTF
v_call: TRBV11-2
d_call: TRBD1
clone_size: .
j_call: TRBJ2-6